This T cell receptor (beta chain) was recovered during a study of cytomegalovirus exposure and HLA in healthy donors. Study-wide results and limits: The productive fraction for most TCR beta V segments was about 87% or about 30% in an earlier analysis. Based on reports, TCR beta sequences accurately predicted HLA-A and HLA-B alleles for most subjects. In a later analysis, parvovirus B19, influenza, CMV and Epstein-Barr virus appeared linked to several top co-occurrence clusters.

This cohort consisted of healthy bone marrow donors. Use of 60 Vbeta and 13 Jbeta primers characterized the PCR. The assay was immunoSEQ multiplex PCR, and TCRdb's table has in-frame clones only and misses some. The sample has around 100,000 clones. This CDR3 comprises 16 residues. Germline loops: CDR1 ENHRY, CDR2 SYGVKD. The ends were cut back, 2 bases at V and 1 base at J, with 15 bases in the middle. With regard to this clone: Antigen: not known.

Sequencing input: PBMCs. The chain couples TRBV10-3 to TRBJ2-7; unclear D gene. This TCR was sampled from a man between 50 and 59 years old in good health and CMV-seronegative. CDR3 nucleotide sequence: TGTGCCATCAGTGAGACCGGAGACCCGGGTTCCTACGAGCAGTACTTC. Its protein product is CAISETGDPGSYEQYF.